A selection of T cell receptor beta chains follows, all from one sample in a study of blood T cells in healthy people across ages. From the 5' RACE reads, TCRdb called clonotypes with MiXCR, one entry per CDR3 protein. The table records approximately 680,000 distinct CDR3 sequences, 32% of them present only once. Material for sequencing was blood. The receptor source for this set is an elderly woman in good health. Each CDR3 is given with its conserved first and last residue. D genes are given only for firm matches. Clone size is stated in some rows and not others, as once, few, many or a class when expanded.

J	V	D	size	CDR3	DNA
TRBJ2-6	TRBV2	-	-	CASSEWSGANVLTF	TGTGCCAGCAGTGAGTGGTCTGGGGCCAACGTCCTGACTTTC
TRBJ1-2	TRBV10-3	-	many	CAISETDNYGYTF	TGTGCCATCAGTGAGACAGATAACTATGGCTACACCTTC
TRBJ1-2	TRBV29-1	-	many	CSVETPHAGTHYIYYGYTF	TGCAGCGTTGAAACCCCCCACGCCGGGACACACTACATCTACTATGGCTACACCTTC
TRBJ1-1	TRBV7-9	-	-	CASSSIGAGLTEAFF	TGTGCCAGCAGCTCGATAGGGGCGGGGCTCACTGAAGCTTTCTTT
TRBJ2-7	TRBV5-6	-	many	CASSGGGARQAYEQYF	TGTGCCAGCAGCGGGGGAGGCGCCAGACAAGCCTACGAGCAGTACTTC
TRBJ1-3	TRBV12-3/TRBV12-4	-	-	CASSFRGLGGNTIYF	TGTGCCAGCAGTTTCAGAGGGTTAGGTGGAAACACCATATATTTT
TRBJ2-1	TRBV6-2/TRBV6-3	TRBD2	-	CASTQGLAFYNEQFF	TGTGCCAGCACCCAGGGACTAGCGTTCTACAATGAGCAGTTCTTC
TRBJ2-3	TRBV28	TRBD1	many	CASSSSGTGLTDTQYF	TGTGCCAGCAGTTCCTCCGGGACAGGCCTCACAGATACGCAGTATTTT
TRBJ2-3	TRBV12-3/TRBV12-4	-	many	CASSRQSSSTDTQYF	TGTGCCAGCAGCCGACAGAGTTCTAGCACAGATACGCAGTATTTT
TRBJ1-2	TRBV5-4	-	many	CASSFPGAGYTF	TGTGCCAGCAGCTTCCCAGGGGCTGGCTACACCTTC
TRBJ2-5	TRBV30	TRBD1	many	CAWSVGQGAKNDQYF	TGTGCCTGGAGTGTAGGACAGGGGGCAAAGAATGACCAGTACTTC
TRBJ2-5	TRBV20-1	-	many	CSADQEEKWGTQYF	TGCAGTGCGGACCAAGAGGAGAAATGGGGGACCCAGTACTTC
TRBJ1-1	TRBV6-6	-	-	CASSYHPGRTEAFF	TGTGCCAGCAGTTACCATCCCGGGAGGACTGAAGCTTTCTTT
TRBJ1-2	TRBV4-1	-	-	CASSQDGPLGYTF	TGCGCCAGCAGCCAAGACGGGCCGCTTGGCTACACCTTC
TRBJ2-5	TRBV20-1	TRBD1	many	CSARDLTGTETQYF	TGCAGTGCTAGAGACCTGACAGGGACGGAGACCCAGTACTTC
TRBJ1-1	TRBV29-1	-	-	CSVAGTADTEAFF	TGCAGCGTCGCGGGGACGGCAGACACTGAAGCTTTCTTT
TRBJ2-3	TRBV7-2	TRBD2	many	CASSYLAGGQADTQYF	TGTGCCAGCAGCTACCTAGCGGGGGGGCAGGCAGATACGCAGTATTTT
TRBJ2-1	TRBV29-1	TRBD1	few	CSVAPGQGAYEQFF	TGCAGCGTCGCTCCGGGACAGGGGGCATATGAGCAGTTCTTC
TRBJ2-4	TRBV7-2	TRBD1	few	CASSLDGTELNIQYF	TGTGCCAGCAGCTTAGACGGGACAGAATTAAACATTCAGTACTTC
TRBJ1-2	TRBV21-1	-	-	CASRPSRRGEQTYGYTF	TGTGCCAGCAGGCCGTCGCGAAGAGGAGAACAAACCTATGGCTACACCTTC
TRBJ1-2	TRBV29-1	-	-	CSVGGAGLGSYGYTF	TGCAGCGTTGGAGGTGCGGGGCTGGGAAGTTATGGCTACACCTTC
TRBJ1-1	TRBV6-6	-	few	CASSSPAENTEAFF	TGTGCCAGCAGTTCCCCAGCCGAGAACACTGAAGCTTTCTTT
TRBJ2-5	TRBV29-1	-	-	CSLTLVGRDNQETQYF	TGCAGCCTCACACTCGTGGGGAGGGACAACCAAGAGACCCAGTACTTC
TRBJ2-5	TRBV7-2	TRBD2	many	CASSDYLSGGETQYF	TGTGCCAGCAGCGACTACCTTAGCGGGGGAGAGACCCAGTACTTC
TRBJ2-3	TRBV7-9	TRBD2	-	CASVGPGGQTNPPDTQYF	TGTGCCAGCGTGGGTCCGGGAGGGCAAACAAACCCCCCAGATACGCAGTATTTT
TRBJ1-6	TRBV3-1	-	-	CASSQGYNSPLHF	TGTGCCAGCAGCCAAGGGTACAATTCACCCCTCCACTTT
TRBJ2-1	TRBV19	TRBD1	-	CASSIGDSLNEQFF	TGTGCCAGTAGTATTGGGGACAGTCTCAATGAGCAGTTCTTC
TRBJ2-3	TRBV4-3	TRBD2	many	CASSQDGTSSDTQYF	TGCGCCAGCAGCCAAGACGGGACTAGTTCAGATACGCAGTATTTT
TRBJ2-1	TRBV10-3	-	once	CAISEPTAYNEQFF	TGTGCCATCAGTGAGCCGACAGCCTACAATGAGCAGTTCTTC
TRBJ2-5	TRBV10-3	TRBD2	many	CAIRPSGGASETQYF	TGTGCCATCAGGCCTAGCGGGGGGGCCTCAGAGACCCAGTACTTC
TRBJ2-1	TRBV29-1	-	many	CSVGGTSYNEQFF	TGCAGCGTTGGAGGGACATCCTACAATGAGCAGTTCTTC
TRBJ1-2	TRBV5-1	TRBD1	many	CASSAGTGGLINYGYTF	TGCGCCAGCAGCGCGGGGACAGGGGGACTCATTAACTATGGCTACACCTTC
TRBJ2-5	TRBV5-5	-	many	CASSSGLGGETQYF	TGTGCCAGCAGCTCGGGACTTGGCGGGGAGACCCAGTACTTC
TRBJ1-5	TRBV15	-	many	CATSRVPDSNQPQHF	TGTGCCACCAGCAGAGTTCCGGATAGCAATCAGCCCCAGCATTTT
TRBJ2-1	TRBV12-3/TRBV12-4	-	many	CASRDPGTVVGEQFF	TGTGCCAGCAGAGATCCCGGGACCGTGGTTGGTGAGCAGTTCTTC